This T cell receptor (beta chain) originates from a study of blood T cell repertoires in COVID-19. The data were produced by immunoSEQ multiplex PCR, yet TCRdb's version contains in-frame clones alone and is incomplete. The table includes about 170,000 clones, approximately 80% detected once. The length of the CDR3 is 16 residues. The ends lost 6 bases at V and 0 bases at J; junction bases unmatched: 5. The germline CDR1 and CDR2 sequences are SNHLY and FYNNEI. Material for sequencing was peripheral blood. The receptor's source is a woman of 80 years or more with COVID-19, enrolled during active disease. This chain joins TRBV2 and TRBJ1-6; 7 bases map to TRBD1. The CDR3 nucleotides read TGTGCCAGCAGGGACAGGCGAAGCTCCTATAATTCACCCCTCCACTTT. It is translated as CASRDRRSSYNSPLHF. Looking up the rest from reference TRBV2 and TRBJ1-6 gives the full variable domain: EPEVTQTPSHQVTQMGQEVILRCVPISNHLYFYWYRQILGQKVEFLVSFYNNEISEKSEIFDDQFSVERPDGSNFTLKIRSTKLEDSAMYFCASRDRRSSYNSPLHFGNGTRLTVT.